One sample yielded the 15 T cell receptor beta chains listed below, sequenced in a study of shared clonotypes between healthy human individuals. Data came from immunoSEQ multiplex PCR; TCRdb stores just in-frame clones and leaves some out. The sample includes some 100,000 clones, 68% of them seen just once. Material for sequencing was memory CD8+ T cells sorted from blood. The subset here: CD45RO+ cells pooled with CCR7-negative TemRA cells. These receptors all stem from a woman aged 25 to 45 in good health.

Remarks on this clone: A single base separates this from a much larger clone, so it may be a read error. This chain uses TRBV25-1 with TRBJ2-5; D remains unclear. The germline gives CDR1 MGHDK, CDR2 SYGVNS. The CDR3 totals 14 residues. V was pared by 3 bases and J by 4 bases, with 12 bases between. The CDR3 loop is CASSDQRYRETQYF. The CDR3 nucleotides are TGTGCCAGCAGTGATCAGAGGTACCGAGAGACCCAGTACTTC.

This sequence joins TRBV5-1 and TRBJ2-7; 13 positions match TRBD2. The CDR3 runs to 14 residues. Unmatched junction bases numbered 5, after V lost 5 bases and J lost 6 bases. Germline V gene data show CDR1 as SGHRS and CDR2 as YFSETQ. The DNA of the CDR3 is TGCGCCAGCAGACGGACTAGCGGGAGAATCGAGCAGTACTTC. The encoded protein is CASRRTSGRIEQYF.

This clone was detected only once. The chain has TRBV6-4 and TRBJ2-7; tentatively, D is TRBD1 (6 bases). V was trimmed by 2 bases and J by 5 bases, leaving 10 bases between them. The germline V gene has CDR1 MRHNA and CDR2 SNTAGT. The CDR3 runs 13 residues. The CDR3 protein is CASSDRDTNEQYF. CDR3 nucleotides: TGTGCCAGCAGTGACCGGGACACTAACGAGCAGTACTTC.

The chain links TRBV7-8 to TRBJ2-7; TRBD1 aligns across 7 bases. Germline trimming cut 5 bases from V and 1 base from J; bases unmatched to any gene: 5. Per germline, CDR1 SGHVS and CDR2 FQNEAQ. CDR3 length: 14 amino acids. The CDR3 region has the DNA TGTGCCAGCAGCCATACAGGGGCATCCTACGAGCAGTACTTC. Its protein is CASSHTGASYEQYF. Full variable domain (outside the CDR3, taken from reference TRBV7-8 and TRBJ2-7): GAGVSQSPRYKVAKRGQDVALRCDPISGHVSLFWYQQALGQGPEFLTYFQNEAQLDKSGLPSDRFFAERPEGSVSTLKIQRTQQEDSAVYLCASSHTGASYEQYFGPGTRLTVT.

The chain recombines TRBV9 with TRBJ2-7, with D maybe TRBD2 (5 bases). With 1 base removed from V and 6 bases from J, the gap between germline ends came to 11 bases. Germline V CDR1 and CDR2: SGDLS, YYNGEE. The CDR3 covers 13 residues. The chain's CDR3 is CASSVLATAEQYF. The CDR3 nucleotides are TGTGCCAGCAGCGTACTAGCTACCGCCGAGCAGTACTTC.

With respect to this clone: Other DNA sequences in the same sample also yield this CDR3. The rearrangement uses TRBV10-1 and TRBJ2-7; D not resolved. The CDR3 length is 11 residues. CDR1 is WNHNN, CDR2 SYGVQD, per germline (reference sequence). V was shortened by 3 bases and J by 7 bases, with 7 bases between the two germline ends. The CDR3 here is CASSDSGEQYF. CDR3 DNA: TGCGCCAGCAGTGATAGTGGGGAGCAGTACTTC.

The chain is built from TRBV19 and TRBJ2-7; D not certain. V dropped 6 bases and J dropped 0 bases, with 9 bases sitting between them. Germline assignment: CDR1 LNHDA and CDR2 SQIVND (reference sequence). The CDR3 spans 13 residues. CDR3 coding DNA: TGTGCCAGTAGCCCGGGTCTCTCCTACGAGCAGTACTTC. This encodes CASSPGLSYEQYF.

The genes are TRBV4-1 and TRBJ1-1; no clear D. Trimming cost V 0 bases and J 2 bases, with 7 bases left between them. The CDR3 runs to 14 residues. Germline lookup yields CDR1 MGHRA and CDR2 YSYEKL. CDR3: CASSQEEVNTEAFF. CDR3 nucleotides: TGCGCCAGCAGCCAAGAGGAAGTAAACACTGAAGCTTTCTTT.

The chain has TRBV4-2 and TRBJ2-3; 9 nucleotides agree with TRBD2. The CDR3 is made up of 15 amino acids. V trimming: 1 base; J trimming: 6 bases; junction bases outside the gene matches: 5. CDR1 and CDR2 from the germline V gene are LGHNA and YNFKEQ. CDR3 sequence: CASSQVDSGRDTQYF. In nucleotides, the CDR3 is TGTGCCAGCAGCCAAGTCGACAGCGGGAGGGATACGCAGTATTTT.

This chain links TRBV27 with TRBJ2-7; weak D call: TRBD1 (5 bases). The CDR3 covers 14 residues. Germline V gene lookup returns CDR1 MNHEY and CDR2 SMNVEV (reference sequence). Deletions cut 5 bases from V and 2 bases from J, with 13 bases between. The CDR3 sequence is CASSRRGRPYEQYF. CDR3 in DNA: TGTGCCAGCAGTCGAAGGGGCAGGCCCTACGAGCAGTACTTC.

This rearrangement joins TRBV6-1 to TRBJ1-1, with D unresolved. The CDR3 sequence is 13 residues long. Germline V CDR1 and CDR2: MNHNS, SASEGT. The ends were cut back, 6 bases at V and 1 base at J, with 9 bases in the middle. The CDR3 sequence: CASSETRNTEAFF. The DNA for the CDR3 is TGTGCCAGCAGCGAAACCCGGAACACTGAAGCTTTCTTT.

To note about this clone: The junction does not match germline at one end; this may be a read error. Other DNA variants within this sample encode the same CDR3. The chain links TRBV27 to TRBJ1-1; 8 positions agree with TRBD1. CDR3 size: 15 residues. Germline CDR1 reads MNHEY; CDR2 reads SMNVEV (reference sequence). CDR3 sequence reads: CASSSWDRKNTEAFF. CDR3 DNA sequence: TGTGCCAGCAGTTCTTGGGACAGGAAGAACACTGAAGCTTTTTTT.

CDR3 in amino acids: CATSRGAGRYNEQFF. In DNA, the CDR3 is TGTGCCACTTCGAGGGGGGCGGGAAGATACAATGAGCAGTTCTTC. This chain joins TRBV27 and TRBJ2-1; D may correspond to TRBD1 or TRBD2 (6 bases each). CDR1 and CDR2 (germline): MNHEY, SMNVEV (reference sequence). This CDR3 spans 15 amino acids. V lost 10 bases to trimming and J lost 4 bases, with 20 bases between them.

The rearrangement links TRBV10-3 to TRBJ1-2; possibly TRBD1 for D (6 bases). The CDR3 has 13 residues. Per the germline V gene, CDR1 is ENHRY and CDR2 is SYGVKD. With 8 bases removed from V and 6 bases from J, the gap between germline ends came to 16 bases. CDR3 nucleotide sequence: TGTGCCATCTGGACAGCCACTGGAGATGGCTACACCTTC. Translated: CAIWTATGDGYTF.

The chain employs TRBV7-9 and TRBJ2-1; D call uncertain. CDR3 size: 12 residues. Germline V gives CDR1 SEHNR, CDR2 FQNEAQ (reference sequence). Trimming shortened V by 5 bases and J by 9 bases, and 11 bases separated the two germline ends. In nucleotides, the CDR3 is TGTGCCAGCAGCAAGGGAATCATTGAGCAGTTCTTC. It encodes CASSKGIIEQFF.